This TCR beta chain stems from a study of blood T cell repertoires in COVID-19. Some clones are missing from TCRdb's copy, which holds only in-frame ones; the method was immunoSEQ multiplex PCR. The repertoire holds about 170,000 clones, with roughly nine tenths as singletons. This clone was found a few times. The V and J ends lost 4 bases and 5 bases respectively, with 16 bases between them. CDR1 is SGHDT and CDR2 is YYEEEE in the germline V gene. The CDR3 totals 15 residues. The sequencing input was peripheral blood. This TCR was sampled from a man between 65 and 85 years old with acute or convalescent COVID-19. V is TRBV5-6 and J is TRBJ1-5; TRBD1 might be the D (6 bases). CDR3 sequence reads: CASSDLRRTDQPQHF. The CDR3, as DNA: TGTGCCAGCAGCGACCTTCGGAGGACAGATCAGCCCCAGCATTTT.